The 29 T cell receptor beta chains reported below all come from one sample, sequenced in a study of blood T cell repertoires in COVID-19. The assay was immunoSEQ multiplex PCR, and TCRdb's table has in-frame clones only and misses some. The sample gives 220,000 or so clones, roughly four fifths of which show up once; roughly 2.3% is in the top ten. Specimen: peripheral blood. The receptors were gathered from a woman in her sixties or seventies with acute or convalescent COVID-19.

V gene TRBV15 combines with J gene TRBJ2-2, with 9 bases fitting TRBD1. With 9 bases clipped from V and 5 bases from J, the junction kept 7 bases outside the gene matches. Per germline, CDR1 LNHNV and CDR2 YYDKDF (reference sequence). This CDR3 is built from 14 residues. DNA of the CDR3: TGTGCCACAGAGCCAGGGACAGGGACCGGGGAGCTGTTTTTT. Protein: CATEPGTGTGELFF. The whole variable domain, remainder taken from reference TRBV15 and TRBJ2-2, is DAMVIQNPRYQVTQFGKPVTLSCSQTLNHNVMYWYQQKSSQAPKLLFHYYDKDFNNEADTPDNFQSRRPNTSFCFLDIRSPGLGDTAMYLCATEPGTGTGELFFGEGSRLTVL.

The chain uses TRBV6-5 and TRBJ1-1, with TRBD1 as a possible D gene (6 bases). This CDR3 comprises 15 residues. Germline V gives CDR1 MNHEY, CDR2 SVGAGI. The V gene lost 5 bases and the J gene lost 1 base, with 14 bases spanning the gap. The CDR3 DNA reads TGTGCCAGCAGTCCACAGGGATTGGGGAACACTGAAGCTTTCTTT. Its protein is CASSPQGLGNTEAFF.

This clone has just a few counts. The CDR3 sequence: CASSLQTGSTGELFF. The CDR3 coding sequence is TGTGCCAGTAGCCTTCAGACAGGCTCCACCGGGGAGCTGTTTTTT. The chain is built from TRBV19 and TRBJ2-2; D might be TRBD1 (6 bases). Per germline, CDR1 LNHDA and CDR2 SQIVND (reference sequence). The length of the CDR3 is 15 residues. Trimming took 6 bases from V and 4 from J, leaving 15 bases between them.

V gene TRBV6-5 combines with J gene TRBJ2-5; D might be TRBD2 (5 bases). This CDR3 has 14 amino acids. Germline V gene lookup returns CDR1 MNHEY and CDR2 SVGAGI. Trimming took 7 bases from V and 1 from J, leaving 13 bases between them. The CDR3 nucleotides are TGTGCCAGCAAAAAACTAGTCCTCCAAGAGACCCAGTACTTC. Translating it yields CASKKLVLQETQYF.

This chain links TRBV4-3 with TRBJ1-5, with D possibly being TRBD1 (6 bases). Trimming left V 5 bases short and J 4 bases short, with 12 bases between. Germline values: CDR1 LGHNA, CDR2 YSLEER. The CDR3 has 14 residues. The CDR3 DNA sequence: TGCGCCAGCAGCTTAGGACAGCAAAATCAGCCCCAGCATTTT. Its protein is CASSLGQQNQPQHF.

The CDR3: CASSRSQGQQAPQHF. The CDR3 DNA is TGTGCCAGCAGTCGGTCGCAGGGGCAACAGGCGCCCCAGCATTTT. The chain couples TRBV2 to TRBJ1-5; TRBD1 might be the D (6 bases). The germline CDR1 and CDR2 sequences are SNHLY and FYNNEI. V lost 5 bases and J 9 bases, leaving 20 bases between the germline ends. The CDR3 is made up of 15 amino acids. Based on the CDR3 plus reference TRBV2 and TRBJ1-5, the full variable domain is EPEVTQTPSHQVTQMGQEVILRCVPISNHLYFYWYRQILGQKVEFLVSFYNNEISEKSEIFDDQFSVERPDGSNFTLKIRSTKLEDSAMYFCASSRSQGQQAPQHFGDGTRLSIL.

The rearrangement links TRBV7-2 to TRBJ2-5; D not certain. The CDR3 has 12 residues. CDR1 SGHTA and CDR2 FQGNSA come from the germline V gene. V lost 4 bases to trimming and J lost 5 bases, with 8 bases between them. The CDR3 spells CASSSVGETQYF. DNA of the CDR3: TGTGCCAGCAGCTCCGTCGGGGAGACCCAGTACTTC.

V usage is TRBV5-1 and J usage is TRBJ1-2; TRBD1 agrees at 10 bases. Germline V lookup: CDR1 SGHRS, CDR2 YFSETQ. The CDR3 consists of 14 residues. Trimming removed 4 bases from V and 8 bases from J; junction bases left unmatched: 8. The CDR3 region has the DNA TGCGCCAGCAGCGAGGACAGGGGGATTGACGGCTACACCTTC. As protein: CASSEDRGIDGYTF.

The chain carries TRBV10-3 and TRBJ1-5; the D gene is possibly TRBD1 (5 bases). V lost 2 bases and J lost 6, with 11 bases in between. Germline CDR1 is ENHRY and CDR2 is SYGVKD. CDR3 length equals 14 residues. The CDR3 DNA sequence: TGTGCCATCAGTGAGGCAGGGATAGGTCAGCCCCAGCATTTT. Its protein is CAISEAGIGQPQHF.

The chain employs TRBV5-4 and TRBJ1-1; D gene uncertain. Germline CDR1 and CDR2: SGHNT and YYREEE (reference sequence). The CDR3 loop spans 13 amino acids. V was cut by 7 bases and J by 6 bases, with 16 bases left in between. The CDR3 nucleotides read TGTGCCAGCGGCCCGGGTGTTGACGCTGAAGCTTTCTTT. Protein product: CASGPGVDAEAFF.

The V gene is TRBV5-4, the J gene TRBJ2-5; tentative D call: TRBD2 (5 bases). Germline lookup yields CDR1 SGHNT and CDR2 YYREEE (reference sequence). Trimming pared 1 base from V and 2 bases from J, leaving 9 bases between. The CDR3 has 14 amino acids. The CDR3 DNA follows: TGTGCCAGCAGCTTGACTAGAGGGCAAGAGACCCAGTACTTC. Translation gives CASSLTRGQETQYF.

This clone was seen a handful of times. The V and J genes are TRBV10-1 and TRBJ2-5; 14 bases match TRBD2. Germline V lookup: CDR1 WNHNN, CDR2 SYGVQD (reference sequence). This CDR3 is 19 amino acids long. Trimming at V came to 0 bases and at J to 3 bases, leaving 9 bases not matched to a gene. CDR3 bases: TGCGCCAGCAGTGAGTCCCGCGGACTAGCGGGGGGAAAGGAAGAGACCCAGTACTTC. This translates into CASSESRGLAGGKEETQYF.

CDR3 in DNA: TGTGCCAGCAGCTCCCTGTCCGGGGTAGGCTACGAGCAGTACTTC. Amino acid sequence: CASSSLSGVGYEQYF. This rearrangement joins TRBV7-2 to TRBJ2-7; D is perhaps TRBD2 (5 bases). Trimming removed 4 bases at V and 3 bases at J, with 16 bases between. CDR1 is SGHTA, CDR2 FQGNSA, per germline. The CDR3 sequence is 15 residues long.

On this clone itself: Germline is not matched at one junction end, which may reflect a read error. The rearrangement links TRBV27 to TRBJ1-2; D possibly corresponds to TRBD1 (5 bases). CDR3 length equals 13 residues. The germline V gene encodes CDR1 MNHEY and CDR2 SMNVEV (reference sequence). As DNA, the CDR3 is TGTGCCAGCAGTTTTTCCGGGGGGTATGGCTGCACCTTC. Translation gives CASSFSGGYGCTF.

The gene calls are TRBV9 and TRBJ2-1; TRBD2 matches at 9 bases. CDR3 length: 19 residues. The V and J ends lost 0 bases and 5 bases, in that order; junction bases with no gene match: 15. In germline, CDR1 is SGDLS, CDR2 YYNGEE. The CDR3 DNA follows: TGTGCCAGCAGCGTAGAGGCGAGCGGGGGGCTCCGAGCAAACAATGAGCAGTTCTTC. This encodes CASSVEASGGLRANNEQFF.

The rearrangement uses TRBV4-1 and TRBJ1-2; 8 bases are a match to TRBD1. Germline CDR1 is MGHRA and CDR2 is YSYEKL. V shed 3 bases, J shed 6 bases, and the junction held 6 bases outside the gene matches. This CDR3 region has 14 residues. This CDR3 reads CASSHAQGGDGYTF. The CDR3 DNA is TGCGCCAGCAGCCACGCACAGGGGGGCGATGGCTACACCTTC.

CDR3 region: CASTSVQGSGYTF. The CDR3 DNA reads TGTGCCAGTACCTCAGTCCAGGGGTCTGGCTACACCTTC. The rearrangement uses TRBV19 and TRBJ1-2, with TRBD1 as a possible D gene (6 bases). This CDR3 is built from 13 residues. Germline V gene sequence: CDR1 LNHDA, CDR2 SQIVND (reference sequence). Trimming shortened V by 7 bases and J by 7 bases, and 16 bases separated the two germline ends.

This sequence joins TRBV5-1 and TRBJ1-1; TRBD1 is a possible D gene (5 bases). Deletions cut 0 bases from V and 3 bases from J, with 15 bases between. This CDR3 region has 16 residues. Germline V CDR1 and CDR2: SGHRS, YFSETQ. The CDR3 spells CASSLELQGRDTEAFF. The CDR3 DNA reads TGCGCCAGCAGCTTGGAGTTGCAGGGTAGGGACACTGAAGCTTTCTTT.

The chain joins TRBV19 to TRBJ2-1; unclear D gene. This CDR3 has 15 residues. With 5 bases removed from V and 4 bases from J, the gap between germline ends came to 15 bases. Per the germline V gene, CDR1 is LNHDA and CDR2 is SQIVND (reference sequence). The CDR3 sequence is CASSRTILQYNEQFF. Here the CDR3 DNA reads TGTGCCAGTAGTCGAACTATCCTGCAGTACAATGAGCAGTTCTTC.

The chain links TRBV2 to TRBJ2-3, with D possibly matching TRBD2 (6 bases). Trimming shortened V by 6 bases and J by 2 bases, and 15 bases separated the two germline ends. The CDR3 loop spans 15 amino acids. Germline lookup yields CDR1 SNHLY and CDR2 FYNNEI. The CDR3 DNA sequence: TGTGCCAGCAGCCTTTTTGGGGGGAACACAGATACGCAGTATTTT. Translation gives CASSLFGGNTDTQYF.

This clone was seen only a few times. Other DNA variants within this sample encode the same CDR3. V gene TRBV12-3 or TRBV12-4 combines with J gene TRBJ1-5; unclear D gene. The CDR3 has 13 amino acids. Between the trimmed V and J ends, which lost 6 bases and 4 bases, there was a span of 10 bases. The CDR3 region has the DNA TGTGCCAGCAGCCCCGGAGGAAATCAGCCCCAGCATTTT. This encodes CASSPGGNQPQHF.

The V call is TRBV29-1, the J call TRBJ2-5; 8 bases line up with TRBD2. V was clipped by 6 bases and J by 4 bases; unmatched bases: 4. Germline loops: CDR1 SQVTM, CDR2 ANQGSEA. This CDR3 contains 12 residues. The CDR3 DNA is TGCAGCGTGGGGACTAGGACAGAGACCCAGTACTTC. Translation gives CSVGTRTETQYF.

The V call is TRBV6-5, the J call TRBJ1-3; weak D call: TRBD1 (5 bases). CDR3 size: 13 residues. Germline V gene data show CDR1 as MNHEY and CDR2 as SVGAGI. V gave up 9 bases and J gave up 7 bases, with 16 bases separating them. The CDR3: CASQAGRSNTIYF. The DNA of the CDR3 is TGTGCCAGTCAGGCAGGGCGGTCGAACACCATATATTTT.

The V and J genes are TRBV28 and TRBJ2-1, with 12 bases that match TRBD2. This CDR3 has 15 residues. The germline CDR1 and CDR2 sequences are MDHEN and SYDVKM. V dropped 4 bases and J dropped 8; count of bases not matched to a gene: 6. The CDR3 here is CASSSLAGGFYEQFF. The CDR3 coding sequence is TGTGCCAGCAGTTCACTAGCGGGGGGCTTCTATGAGCAGTTCTTC. The full variable domain, with the rest looked up from reference TRBV28 and TRBJ2-1, is DVKVTQSSRYLVKRTGEKVFLECVQDMDHENMFWYRQDPGLGLRLIYFSYDVKMKEKGDIPEGYSVSREKKERFSLILESASTNQTSMYLCASSSLAGGFYEQFFGPGTRLTVL.

In this sample, this clone turned up once. V usage is TRBV4-2 and J usage is TRBJ1-1; 7 nucleotides match TRBD1. Germline V lookup: CDR1 LGHNA, CDR2 YNFKEQ. This CDR3 region has 15 residues. The junction had 8 bases not matched to a gene; V was cut back by 4 bases and J by 3 bases. CDR3 sequence reads: CASSRSFGTDTEAFF. CDR3 nucleotides: TGTGCCAGCAGCCGCTCCTTCGGGACAGACACTGAAGCTTTCTTT.

The table lists this clone with a few counts. The rearrangement uses TRBV7-3 and TRBJ1-5, with 8 bases aligning to TRBD1. CDR3 size: 16 residues. The ends lost 6 bases at V and 3 bases at J; junction bases unmatched: 10. Germline CDR1 SGHTA, CDR2 FQGTGA. CDR3 sequence reads: CASSWERQGLNQPQHF. CDR3 nucleotides: TGTGCCAGCAGTTGGGAGAGACAGGGGCTCAATCAGCCCCAGCATTTT. Using reference TRBV7-3 and TRBJ1-5 for the parts outside the CDR3, the full variable domain is GAGVSQTPSNKVTEKGKYVELRCDPISGHTALYWYRQSLGQGPEFLIYFQGTGAADDSGLPNDRFFAVRPEGSVSTLKIQRTERGDSAVYLCASSWERQGLNQPQHFGDGTRLSIL.

CDR3 in amino acids: CASSIGRTSNEKLFF. The CDR3 DNA is TGTGCCAGTAGTATAGGTCGGACAAGTAATGAAAAACTGTTTTTT. J is TRBJ1-4 and V is TRBV19, with D perhaps TRBD1 (5 bases). The V end was cut by 1 base, the J end by 4 bases, with 10 bases between. The CDR3 extends over 15 amino acids. Germline V CDR1 and CDR2: LNHDA, SQIVND (reference sequence).

The V and J genes are TRBV12-3 or TRBV12-4 and TRBJ2-5, with 7 positions matching TRBD1. The CDR3 runs 12 residues. Germline trimming cut 5 bases from V and 7 bases from J; bases unmatched to any gene: 4. CDR3 nucleotide sequence: TGTGCCAGCAGTACAGGGGATGTGACCCAGTACTTC. Translating it yields CASSTGDVTQYF.

This clone has a single count. The CDR3 region is CASSFKLAGDQETQYF. The CDR3 region has the DNA TGTGCCAGCAGTTTTAAGCTAGCGGGGGACCAAGAGACCCAGTACTTC. V gene TRBV28 combines with J gene TRBJ2-5; 10 nucleotides align to TRBD2. Looked up from germline, CDR1 is MDHEN and CDR2 is SYDVKM. This CDR3 contains 16 residues. V lost 3 bases and J lost 0; bases outside the gene matches: 4.